Only one count was recorded for the clone carrying this T cell receptor (beta chain). Its target is unknown. Within the sample, other DNA sequences also encode this same CDR3. This sample was included in a study of T cells in narcolepsy. Findings and limits, study-wide: Some memory CD4+ repertoires had no autoreactive clone sequences.

Only in-frame clones appear in the TCRdb table, and some are missing; sequencing was by immunoSEQ multiplex PCR. This table has 35,000 or so clones, approximately 85% appearing once. The sequence came from a human donor with narcolepsy. The specimen sequenced was CD45RA- memory CD4+ T cells from PBMCs.

This CDR3 is CASRAGQANNQPQHF. In nucleotides, the CDR3 is TGTGCCAGCAGAGCGGGACAGGCGAACAATCAGCCCCAGCATTTT. The rearrangement links TRBV6-1 to TRBJ1-5; 8 positions agree with TRBD1. The CDR3 spans 15 residues. Trimming took 6 bases from V and 3 from J; bases not matched to a gene: 7. Germline V gene lookup returns CDR1 MNHNS and CDR2 SASEGT.